These 12 T cell receptor beta chains were sequenced from one sample in a study of shared clonotypes between healthy human individuals. The method was immunoSEQ multiplex PCR; TCRdb's version includes in-frame clones alone and lacks a portion of them. The sample carries under 1,900,000 clones, roughly 98.5% recorded once. Sequenced: naive CD4+ T cells sorted from blood. Subset reported: CD45RA+ positively selected. The source of these receptors is a man between 25 and 39 years old in good health.

The table lists this clone with a count of one. V usage is TRBV2 and J usage is TRBJ2-3; D is undetermined. The CDR3 runs to 15 residues. Germline-derived CDR1 and CDR2 are SNHLY and FYNNEI. The germline V and J ends were trimmed by 1 base and 0 bases, with 8 bases remaining between them. The CDR3 DNA reads as TGTGCCAGCAGTGAAGTTAGCCCCAGCACAGATACGCAGTATTTT. It is translated as CASSEVSPSTDTQYF.

This rearrangement joins TRBV7-3 to TRBJ2-1; maybe TRBD2 (6 bases). Trimming stripped 2 bases from V and 4 bases from J, with 12 bases between. CDR1 SGHTA and CDR2 FQGTGA come from the germline V gene. The CDR3 is 15 residues long. CDR3 DNA sequence: TGTGCCAGCAGCTTAGAAAGCGGGTTTTACAATGAGCAGTTCTTC. Its translation is CASSLESGFYNEQFF.

The V call is TRBV19, the J call TRBJ2-2; D possibly corresponds to TRBD2 (6 bases). Per the germline V gene, CDR1 is LNHDA and CDR2 is SQIVND (reference sequence). There are 14 residues in the CDR3. The V end was cut by 3 bases, the J end by 4 bases, with 9 bases between. DNA for the CDR3: TGTGCCAGTAGTATGCTAGCGCCCACCGGGGAGCTGTTTTTT. Translation gives CASSMLAPTGELFF.

Here the CDR3 reads CAISESSRELGYTF. DNA of the CDR3: TGTGCCATCAGTGAGTCGTCCAGGGAGCTTGGCTACACCTTC. The V and J genes are TRBV10-3 and TRBJ1-2; the D gene is possibly TRBD1 (5 bases). The V end was cut by 0 bases, the J end by 7 bases, with 12 bases between. The CDR3 is 14 amino acids. Germline V gene sequence: CDR1 ENHRY, CDR2 SYGVKD.

This rearrangement joins TRBV6-5 to TRBJ2-1; TRBD2 agrees at 11 bases. The germline gives CDR1 MNHEY, CDR2 SVGAGI. V dropped 2 bases and J dropped 9; count of bases not matched to a gene: 9. There are 16 residues in the CDR3. The CDR3 bases are TGTGCCAGCAGTTACCCCATTAGCGGGAGGGTACGTGAGCAGTTCTTC. Protein product: CASSYPISGRVREQFF.

This rearrangement joins TRBV7-3 to TRBJ1-1; 7 bases line up with TRBD1. This CDR3 spans 13 amino acids. The germline CDR1 and CDR2 sequences are SGHTA and FQGTGA. J was trimmed by 7 bases and V by 5 bases; bases with no gene match: 7. CDR3 in amino acids: CASSPPGTDEAFF. CDR3 nucleotides: TGTGCCAGCAGCCCCCCCGGGACAGATGAAGCTTTCTTT.

The chain uses TRBV28 and TRBJ2-1; 7 positions match TRBD2. CDR1 is MDHEN, CDR2 SYDVKM, per germline. The CDR3 contains 15 residues. V dropped 6 bases and J dropped 7; count of bases not matched to a gene: 12. The DNA for the CDR3 is TGTGCCAGCAGGCCAGGAGGACCCGGGGGGAATGAGCAGTTCTTC. Encoded protein: CASRPGGPGGNEQFF.

The chain recombines TRBV10-3 with TRBJ2-2; 7 bases fit TRBD1. The length of the CDR3 is 15 residues. Germline V CDR1 and CDR2: ENHRY, SYGVKD. V gave up 7 bases and J gave up 1 base; unmatched junction bases: 6. The CDR3 protein is CAITPRGLNTGELFF. CDR3 nucleotides: TGTGCCATCACTCCCAGGGGGTTGAACACCGGGGAGCTGTTTTTT.

The chain links TRBV18 to TRBJ2-1; 10 positions match TRBD2. This CDR3 contains 15 residues. With V trimmed by 8 bases and J by 6 bases, 10 bases remained unmatched. Germline V lookup: CDR1 KGHSH, CDR2 LQKENI. The CDR3 DNA is TGTGCCAGCCCGGTACTTGGGACTAGCGCCAATGAGCAGTTCTTC. Its protein is CASPVLGTSANEQFF.

The J gene is TRBJ2-2, the V gene TRBV9; D gene unclear. The CDR3 has 15 amino acids. V was trimmed by 0 bases and J by 1 base, leaving 7 bases between them. Germline V gives CDR1 SGDLS, CDR2 YYNGEE. The CDR3, as DNA: TGTGCCAGCAGCGTAGAGGCCCAGAACACCGGGGAGCTGTTTTTT. Translated, it gives CASSVEAQNTGELFF.

The gene calls are TRBV18 and TRBJ2-3; TRBD2 might be the D (5 bases). CDR1 is KGHSH and CDR2 is LQKENI in the germline V gene. Trimming shortened V by 0 bases and J by 2 bases, and 9 bases separated the two germline ends. The CDR3 sequence is 15 residues long. CDR3 amino acids: CASSPPVRDTDTQYF. The CDR3 nucleotides are TGTGCCAGCTCACCACCGGTCCGGGACACAGATACGCAGTATTTT.

The chain joins TRBV5-1 to TRBJ2-3; 7 bases align to TRBD2. The ends lost 7 bases at V and 4 bases at J; junction bases unmatched: 6. Germline V gives CDR1 SGHRS, CDR2 YFSETQ. The CDR3 runs 13 residues. The CDR3 here is CASATGGADTQYF. CDR3 bases: TGCGCCAGCGCAACGGGAGGCGCAGATACGCAGTATTTT.